Detailed here is one T cell receptor beta chain. Which antigen it targets is not known. Base-call qualities are not available, and no considerably larger clone is one nucleotide away. The data derive from a study of T cell repertoires in cytomegalovirus infection (dated 2019 in TCRdb). Regarding the research as a whole: Peptide stimulations targeted recently identified HLA-C-restricted CMV epitopes, whose presentation resists viral immunomodulation, together with well-studied HLA-B-restricted epitopes. The HLA type of each donor mattered for the analysis, because public TCR beta signatures pointed to carriage of CMV infection along with the matching HLA type. Study-wide conclusions, independent of this receptor: In both this cohort and an independent cohort of under 450 donors, the cumulative frequency of public TCR beta family members distinguished carriers of CMV infection plus the relevant HLA type. In the ex vivo response, HLA-C-restricted CMV-specific TCR beta clonotypes were dominant, and in two of eight donors the single most frequent clonotype came from this HLA-C-restricted group.

TCRdb names Illumina HiSeq 1500 as the instrument used. Using fastp at Q25 and MiXCR, TCRdb reprocessed the public reads and kept productive beta chains. Each entry is one CDR3 protein sequence, shown with its most common DNA and genes. The sample table holds about 830,000 distinct CDR3 sequences, of which approximately 32% were seen once. The top ten hold 12% of the sample. V and J lose 0 bases and 7 bases, and a span of 12 bases separates them. Sequences LGHNT (CDR1) and FRNRAP (CDR2) are obtained from the germline V gene. Measured from the cysteine to the phenylalanine, the CDR3 is 15 residues long. The sequence is cut down to CDR3 DNA, 45 bases in frame from base 1. Read against the paper, the sample's treatment or condition label means: in vitro stimulation with specific CMV peptide epitopes to enrich CMV-specific T cells.

Recombination connected TRBV12-5 to TRBJ2-2; no confident D gene assignment can be made. The source was cultured CD8+ T cells from PBMCs, collected from culture after CMV antigen stimulation. The sequence was obtained from a human donor in good health (CMV status not recorded). Some clones in this sample may be carry-over from other donors' samples. This receptor has the CDR3 CASGLVLGLDGELFF. The nucleotide sequence reads as follows: TGTGCTAGTGGTTTGGTACTTGGGTTGGACGGGGAGCTGTTTTTT.